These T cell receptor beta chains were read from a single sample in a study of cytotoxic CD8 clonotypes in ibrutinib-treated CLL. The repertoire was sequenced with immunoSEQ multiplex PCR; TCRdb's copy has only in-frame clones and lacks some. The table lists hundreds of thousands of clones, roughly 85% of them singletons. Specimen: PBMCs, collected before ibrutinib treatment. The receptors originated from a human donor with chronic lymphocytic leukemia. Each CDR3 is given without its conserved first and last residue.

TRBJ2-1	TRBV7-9	ASSLVGVPDSYNEQF
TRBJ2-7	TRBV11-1	ASSFRRYAYEQY
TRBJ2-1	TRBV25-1	ASSESSRNPHNEQF
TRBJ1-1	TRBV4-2	ASSRRESRARTEAF
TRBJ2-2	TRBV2	ASTDLAGAIGELF
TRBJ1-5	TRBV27	ASNPRVSDQPQH
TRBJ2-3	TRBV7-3	ASSSTGDTQY
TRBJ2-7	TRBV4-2	ASSQETSRTEQY
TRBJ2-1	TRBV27	ASSQKGLAERYYNEQF
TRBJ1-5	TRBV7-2	ASSGSNQPQH
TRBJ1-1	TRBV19	ASTDRAMNTEAF
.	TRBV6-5	ASRDGGLQPYEQY
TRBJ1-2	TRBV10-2	ASSAAVWRGGVVVGYT
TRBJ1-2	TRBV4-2	ASSHRDRTKGAYGYT
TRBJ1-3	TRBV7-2	ASSLDARGNTIY
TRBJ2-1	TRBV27	ASSLLVQSNNEQF
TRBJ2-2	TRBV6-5	ASSFQLATGELF
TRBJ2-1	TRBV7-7	ASSVRNNNEQF
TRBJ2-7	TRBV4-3	ASSQELGPGGYEQY
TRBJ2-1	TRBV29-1	SVGRYNEQF
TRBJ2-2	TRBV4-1	ASSLLVGTGELF
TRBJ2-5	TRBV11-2	ASSLDRGVGETQY
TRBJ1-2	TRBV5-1	ASSPGQDYGYT
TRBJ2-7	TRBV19	ASKMGQSSYEQY
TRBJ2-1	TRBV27	ASSLFSYNEQF